This is a list of T cell receptor beta chains from one sample in a study of cytomegalovirus exposure and HLA in healthy donors. Method: immunoSEQ multiplex PCR; TCRdb's copy keeps in-frame clones and lacks some. The repertoire holds 120,000 to 150,000 clones, with roughly four fifths as singletons. What was sequenced was PBMCs. These TCRs come from a man aged 18 to 29 in good health and CMV-seropositive. CDR3s include the opening cysteine and the closing phenylalanine or tryptophan. The D gene is left open where the match is weak. Size is omitted from some rows. Given values are once, few, many or a class for expanded clones.

.,.,TRBJ2-7,TRBV5-6,TGTGCCAGCATCTCAAACAGGGACTCCTACGAGCAGTACTTC,CASISNRDSYEQYF
TRBD1,.,TRBJ2-2,TRBV28,TGTGCCAGCATCGAGGGAACAGGGGGTACCGGGGAGCTGTTTTTT,CASIEGTGGTGELFF
TRBD1,.,TRBJ1-4,TRBV6-1,TGTGCCAGCCGGACAGGGGCTGAAAAACTGTTTTTT,CASRTGAEKLFF
TRBD2,few,TRBJ2-7,TRBV5-5,TGTGCCAGCAGCCGTGGGGTGGGGGGGGACGAGCAGTACTTC,CASSRGVGGDEQYF
.,.,TRBJ1-1,TRBV28,TGTGCCAGCAGTTTACCAAACAGGGAAGAAGCTTTCTTT,CASSLPNREEAFF
.,.,TRBJ2-7,TRBV6-5,TGTGCCAGCAGTCACGAATACGAGCAGTACTTC,CASSHEYEQYF
.,.,TRBJ1-1,TRBV4-1,TGCGCCAGCAGCCAAGTCGCGGAGCCGGGGGAAGCTTTCTTT,CASSQVAEPGEAFF
.,once,TRBJ2-7,TRBV5-1,TGCGCCAGCAGCTGGACGATTGGGGCCTACGAGCAGTACTTC,CASSWTIGAYEQYF
TRBD2,.,TRBJ2-7,TRBV6-5,TGTGCCAGCAGTCCTGGGGTGGCGGGAGGCTACGAGCAGTACTTC,CASSPGVAGGYEQYF
TRBD2,.,TRBJ2-1,TRBV19,TGTGCCAGTAGTATAGCTTGGATAGCGGGGGACTACAATGAGCAGTTCTTC,CASSIAWIAGDYNEQFF
TRBD2,.,TRBJ2-3,TRBV7-7,TGTGCTAGCAGCTTAGAAGCGGGGACTAGCGGAGAGGGGATGGATACGCAGTATTTT,CASSLEAGTSGEGMDTQYF
TRBD1,.,TRBJ2-4,TRBV5-1,TGCGCCAGCAGCTTGGAATTGATGAGAGGGGGCAAGAACATTCAGTACTTC,CASSLELMRGGKNIQYF
TRBD1,.,TRBJ1-2,TRBV28,TGTGCCAGCAGTTTCGGTGGACAGGGCGGGGGCTACACCTTC,CASSFGGQGGGYTF
.,few,TRBJ2-1,TRBV5-1,TGCGCCAGCAGCGTCCCGGGACTTTTCGAGCAGTTCTTC,CASSVPGLFEQFF
.,few,TRBJ1-5,TRBV7-9,TGTGCCAGCAGCTTCAAAGAGGGTCAGCCCCAGCATTTT,CASSFKEGQPQHF
.,.,TRBJ2-1,TRBV27,TGTGCCAGCAGTTTATTCCGGACTACCATTCAGTTCTTC,CASSLFRTTIQFF
.,few,TRBJ2-3,TRBV27,TGTGCCAGCAGTTTGACATACACAGATACGCAGTATTTT,CASSLTYTDTQYF
.,.,TRBJ2-7,TRBV9,TGTGCCAGCAGCGTAGGGGCTACCTTTTACGAGCAGTACTTC,CASSVGATFYEQYF
.,.,TRBJ2-7,TRBV5-4,TGTGCCAGCAGCTTGGAAGGGGCAGGTAACAACGAGCAGTACTTC,CASSLEGAGNNEQYF
TRBD1,.,TRBJ1-4,TRBV2,TGTGCCAGCAGTACCGGGACAGCTAATGAAAAACTGTTTTTT,CASSTGTANEKLFF
TRBD2,once,TRBJ2-7,TRBV27,TGTGCCAGCAAGGGAGGTTCGGCAGGACTAGCGGGAGGGCACGAGCAGTACTTC,CASKGGSAGLAGGHEQYF
.,.,TRBJ1-1,TRBV6-5,TGTGCCAGCAGTTACTCGACGCGGAGTATGAACACTGAAGCTTTCTTT,CASSYSTRSMNTEAFF
TRBD1,.,TRBJ1-5,TRBV5-1,TGCGCCAGCAGCCCCGTAGGGGGACAGGGGAATCAGCCCCAGCATTTT,CASSPVGGQGNQPQHF
TRBD1,.,TRBJ1-1,TRBV7-8,TGTGCCAGCAGCTCACCACAGGGGGCGGCTTGGACTGAAGCTTTCTTT,CASSSPQGAAWTEAFF
.,.,TRBJ2-1,TRBV9,TGTGCCAGCAGCGCGCCACGAGGGACCTACAATGAGCAGTTCTTC,CASSAPRGTYNEQFF
.,.,TRBJ2-7,TRBV6-5,TGTGCCAGCACTCAGGCGGGCACCTCCTACGAGCAGTACTTC,CASTQAGTSYEQYF
TRBD2,.,TRBJ2-3,TRBV7-9,TGTGCCTGCAGCTCCCTTCCGGGACTAGAGGTGGCAGATACGCAGTATTTT,CACSSLPGLEVADTQYF
TRBD1,once,TRBJ2-2,TRBV11-2,TGTGCCAGCAGCTCGGACAGGGGGCGAGGAAACACCGGGGAGCTGTTTTTT,CASSSDRGRGNTGELFF
.,.,TRBJ2-1,TRBV11-2,TGTGCCAGCAGCAGTAGCGGAAGCTCCTACAATGAGCAGTTCTTC,CASSSSGSSYNEQFF
.,few,TRBJ2-3,TRBV5-1,TGCGCCAGCAGCTTGGTTTCAGGGACAACAGATACGCAGTATTTT,CASSLVSGTTDTQYF
.,.,TRBJ1-1,TRBV29-1,TGCAGCTGCAGTTTTCTGGACACTGAAGCTTTCTTT,CSCSFLDTEAFF
TRBD1,.,TRBJ2-7,TRBV18,TGTGCCAGCTCACCCCCGGGACAGGACTACGAGCAGTACTTC,CASSPPGQDYEQYF
TRBD1,.,TRBJ2-2,TRBV2,TGTGCCAGCAGTTCGACAGGGTCGGGCACCGGGGAGCTGTTTTTT,CASSSTGSGTGELFF
TRBD1,once,TRBJ2-7,TRBV11-2,TGTGCCAGCAGCTTGCCGGGACAGATTTACTACGAGCAGCACTTC,CASSLPGQIYYEQHF
.,.,TRBJ2-1,TRBV4-2,TGTGCCAGCAGCCAAGAGTTAGGGGCTGAGCAGTTCTTC,CASSQELGAEQFF
.,.,TRBJ1-4,TRBV6-1,TGTGCCAGCAGTGAATCAAGCCTCCTAAATGAAAAACTGTTTTTT,CASSESSLLNEKLFF
TRBD1,.,TRBJ1-3,TRBV6-1,TGTGCCAGCAGTGAGGCGGGACAGCGATTCTCTGGAAACACCATATATTTT,CASSEAGQRFSGNTIYF
TRBD2,.,TRBJ2-5,TRBV11-2,TGTGCCAGCAGCCCCGGACTAGCGGGGATTCAAGAGACCCAGTACTTC,CASSPGLAGIQETQYF
TRBD1,.,TRBJ2-1,TRBV7-2,TGTGCCAGCAGACAAAGGACAGGGGGCCATAATGAGCAGTTCTTC,CASRQRTGGHNEQFF
.,.,TRBJ2-7,TRBV5-1,TGCGCCAGCAGCTTGAGAGAGACTAGTCTTTACGAGCAGTACTTC,CASSLRETSLYEQYF
.,.,TRBJ2-1,TRBV13,TGTGCCAGCAGCTACGGGGATGAGCAGTTCTTC,CASSYGDEQFF
.,.,TRBJ2-7,TRBV5-6,TGTGCCAGCAGCTTGTGGCAACTAAACTACGAGCAGTACTTC,CASSLWQLNYEQYF
TRBD2,.,TRBJ2-3,TRBV4-1,TGCGCCAGCAGCGCAGCGGGAGCTGATACGCAGTATTTT,CASSAAGADTQYF
TRBD1,.,TRBJ2-7,TRBV2,TGTGCCAGCAGGACAGGGAGTTACTACGAGCAGTACTTC,CASRTGSYYEQYF
.,.,TRBJ2-7,TRBV18,TGTGCCAGCTCACCGCGGGACGTAGGCTCCTACGAGCAGTACTTC,CASSPRDVGSYEQYF
.,.,TRBJ1-1,TRBV7-3,TGTGCCAGCAGTAGAAGGGGCACTGAAGCTTTCTTT,CASSRRGTEAFF
TRBD1,.,TRBJ1-1,TRBV28,TGTGCCAGCAGTTTAGGGACAGGGGCGTCTAACACTGAAGCTTTCTTT,CASSLGTGASNTEAFF
.,.,TRBJ2-1,TRBV4-1,TGCGCCAGCAGCCAAGAGGCGAATAGCGATTACAATGAGCAGTTCTTC,CASSQEANSDYNEQFF
.,.,TRBJ1-2,TRBV6-4,TGTGCCAACAAAAAGGGGTGGGCAGGGGATAACGGCTACACCTTC,CANKKGWAGDNGYTF
TRBD1,.,TRBJ2-2,TRBV5-5,TGTGCCAGCAGCTTGGATTCAGGGGGTGTTGGGGAGCTGTTTTTT,CASSLDSGGVGELFF
TRBD1,few,TRBJ1-4,TRBV6-6,TGTGCCAGCACTTCGACAGGGGGCTTTGAAAAACTGTTTTTT,CASTSTGGFEKLFF
.,once,TRBJ1-4,TRBV5-1,TGCGCCAGCAGCGAGAATCCAACTAATGAAAAACTGTTTTTT,CASSENPTNEKLFF
.,.,TRBJ1-1,TRBV5-1,TGCGCCAGCAGCTCCCCCTCGAGGGGGATGAACACTGAAGCTTTCTTT,CASSSPSRGMNTEAFF
.,.,TRBJ2-7,TRBV28,TGTGCCAGCAGTTTGTCCCCTAAGCCCTACGAGCAGTACTTC,CASSLSPKPYEQYF